The rows below give T cell receptor beta chains drawn from one sample of a study of T cells in Graves' hyperthyroidism and ophthalmopathy. TCRdb called the multiplex PCR reads again in MiXCR, with one record for every CDR3 protein. The top ten clones hold around 15% of a sample with roughly 660,000 distinct CDR3 sequences, 15% to 20% of them seen once. Material for sequencing was blood. These receptors were obtained from a man aged 45-65 years with Graves' hyperthyroidism. CDR3s include the opening cysteine and the closing phenylalanine or tryptophan. Fields, in order: D gene, V gene, J gene, clone size, CDR3 protein, CDR3 DNA. A D gene is named only where the DNA matches it firmly. Size tells how often a clone was seen (once, few, many) or the class of an expanded clone, and some rows leave it out.

TRBD1	TRBV18	TRBJ1-5	-	CASSPGQDTQPQHF	TGTGCCAGCTCGCCGGGACAGGACACTCAGCCCCAGCATTTT
-	TRBV20-1	TRBJ2-2	-	CSAQNPTSNTGELFF	TGCAGTGCCCAAAACCCTACATCGAACACCGGGGAGCTGTTTTTT
-	TRBV18	TRBJ1-1	many	CASSPSQNTEAFF	TGTGCCAGCTCACCATCCCAGAACACTGAAGCTTTCTTT
TRBD2	TRBV19	TRBJ2-4	few	CASRGLAGLAKNIQYF	TGTGCCAGTAGGGGACTAGCGGGACTAGCCAAAAACATTCAGTACTTC
-	TRBV10-3	TRBJ2-3	few	CAISGGGREADTQYF	TGTGCCATCAGTGGGGGGGGGCGCGAAGCAGATACGCAGTATTTT
-	TRBV28	TRBJ2-7	-	CASRSPAYEQYF	TGTGCCAGCAGGTCCCCTGCCTACGAGCAGTACTTC
-	TRBV9	TRBJ2-1	many	CASSVTYNEQFF	TGTGCCAGCAGCGTGACCTACAATGAGCAGTTCTTC
TRBD2	TRBV28	TRBJ2-7	many	CASSLAGVYEQYF	TGTGCCAGCAGTTTAGCGGGAGTCTACGAGCAGTACTTC
TRBD1	TRBV28	TRBJ1-1	many	CASSPHLGRGLNTEAFF	TGTGCCAGCAGCCCTCACCTGGGCAGGGGGCTGAACACTGAAGCTTTCTTT
TRBD2	TRBV7-3	TRBJ2-3	-	CASSPGGSGRPDTQYF	TGTGCCAGCAGCCCTGGGGGCAGCGGGAGGCCAGATACGCAGTATTTT
TRBD2	TRBV7-9	TRBJ2-1	many	CASSPSPSGSGSEQFF	TGTGCCAGCAGCCCCTCCCCCAGCGGGAGCGGGAGTGAGCAGTTCTTC
-	TRBV27	TRBJ1-1	many	CASSLAGWGTEAFF	TGTGCCAGCAGTTTGGCAGGGTGGGGCACTGAAGCTTTCTTT